This T cell receptor (beta chain) was profiled in a study of T cells in Graves' hyperthyroidism and ophthalmopathy. Overall study findings and caveats: Ophthalmopathy got predicted by the model a median roughly six months before its onset. A model built on 13 V-J features separated ophthalmopathy from stable hyperthyroidism.

Amplified regions were TCR beta CDR3 sequences from RNA transcripts. The HTBI primer set served for first-round RT-PCR of the TCR CDR3. Each CDR3 protein is one row after TCRdb ran MiXCR on the multiplex PCR reads. The repertoire consists of about 53,000 distinct CDR3 sequences, with roughly 50% occurring once and the leading ten covering 9.5% to 15%. This clonotype appeared many times. What it binds is unknown. The CDR3 runs to 17 residues. From germline, CDR1 is MGHRA and CDR2 YSYEKL. The V end was cut by 3 bases, the J end by 0 bases, with 15 bases between. Material for sequencing was blood. The rearrangement links TRBV4-1 to TRBJ2-1; weak D call: TRBD2 (6 bases). The origin of this receptor is a woman in her twenties or thirties with Graves' ophthalmopathy. The CDR3 loop is CASSHGDWQSSYNEQFF. The CDR3 coding sequence is TGCGCCAGCAGCCACGGGGACTGGCAGAGCTCCTACAATGAGCAGTTCTTC.